The present entry profiles one T cell receptor beta chain with its context. One entry per CDR3 protein results from TCRdb running MiXCR on the RT-PCR reads. Counted here are around 160,000 distinct CDR3 sequences, 25% to 35% occurring once; the ten biggest clones make up 3.2%. Per germline, CDR1 KGHDR and CDR2 SFDVKD. This CDR3 has 15 residues. Trimming removed 3 bases from V and 6 bases from J; junction bases left unmatched: 7. This entry belongs to a study of patients and donors after allogeneic stem cell transplantation. The sequence was obtained from a human donor who was either an allogeneic HSCT recipient or a stem cell or donor lymphocyte infusion donor (not recorded which). It is not recorded whose cells these are; they may come from a transplant donor. The specimen was blood, either unsorted or a sorted T cell fraction (not recorded which). The chain joins TRBV24-1 to TRBJ2-1; TRBD2 matches 7 bases. The DNA for the CDR3 is TGTGCCACCAGTGATGGGCCTAGCGGCCTCAATGAGCAGTTCTTC. It encodes CATSDGPSGLNEQFF.